This is a list of T cell receptor beta chains from one sample in a study of cytomegalovirus exposure and HLA in healthy donors. This table comes from immunoSEQ multiplex PCR, and its TCRdb copy is limited to in-frame clones, with some not included. The table has some 130,000 clones, approximately 83% seen once. The sequencing input was PBMCs. The receptors come from a middle-aged man in good health and CMV-seronegative. The CDR3 runs from the conserved cysteine through the conserved F or W. Fields, in order: V gene, clone size, D gene, J gene, CDR3 protein, CDR3 DNA. The D gene is left open where the match is weak. Part of the rows lack a size; the others show once, few, many or a class for expanded clones.

>TRBV9|.|.|TRBJ1-6
CASSVTEGYNSPLHF
TGTGCCAGCAGCGTCACAGAAGGATATAATTCACCCCTCCACTTT
>TRBV14|.|.|TRBJ1-1
CASSQEQGISTEAFF
TGTGCCAGCAGCCAAGAGCAGGGTATATCCACTGAAGCTTTCTTT
>TRBV30|few|.|TRBJ1-5
CAWSPLGRWVSNQPQHF
TGTGCCTGGAGTCCTCTGGGGAGGTGGGTTAGCAATCAGCCCCAGCATTTT
>TRBV5-1|.|.|TRBJ2-1
CASRWGESPGDNEQFF
TGCGCCAGCAGATGGGGCGAGAGCCCGGGAGACAATGAGCAGTTCTTC
>TRBV2|.|.|TRBJ1-1
CASSDYFRDTEAFF
TGTGCCAGCAGTGACTATTTTCGGGACACTGAAGCTTTCTTT
>TRBV6-1|once|.|TRBJ2-7
CASSRDTFPPYEQYF
TGTGCCAGCAGTCGGGACACATTCCCCCCCTACGAGCAGTACTTC
>TRBV28|.|.|TRBJ2-7
CASSPRDLSYEQYF
TGTGCCAGCAGCCCCCGGGACTTGTCCTACGAGCAGTACTTC
>TRBV7-3|.|TRBD1|TRBJ1-5
CASSERAGGDCNQPQHF
TGTGCCAGCAGCGAAAGGGCAGGGGGTGATTGTAATCAGCCCCAGCATTTT
>TRBV4-3|few|TRBD2|TRBJ2-1
CASSQTGTSATGEQFF
TGCGCCAGCAGCCAGACCGGGACTAGCGCCACGGGGGAGCAGTTCTTC
>TRBV9|.|TRBD2|TRBJ2-3
CASSVGGRDSDTQYF
TGTGCCAGCAGCGTAGGAGGGAGGGACTCAGATACGCAGTATTTT
>TRBV27|once|.|TRBJ1-5
CASSPRRGAGNQPQHF
TGTGCCAGCAGTCCACGGCGGGGTGCAGGCAATCAGCCCCAGCATTTT
>TRBV4-1|.|TRBD2|TRBJ2-7
CASSLQREEYEQYF
TGCGCCAGCAGCCTCCAGCGGGAGGAGTACGAGCAGTACTTC
>TRBV7-6|.|.|TRBJ2-7
CASSLSHHEQYF
TGTGCCAGCAGCTTATCACACCACGAGCAGTACTTC
>TRBV9|.|.|TRBJ1-1
CASSRGTEAFF
TGTGCCAGCAGCAGGGGCACTGAAGCTTTCTTT
>TRBV4-3|.|.|TRBJ1-2
CASSQGTANYGYTF
TGCGCCAGCAGCCAAGGGACAGCTAACTATGGCTACACCTTC
>TRBV30|.|TRBD1|TRBJ2-7
CAWSDGTGVYEQYF
TGTGCCTGGAGTGACGGGACAGGGGTGTACGAGCAGTACTTC
>TRBV30|once|TRBD1|TRBJ1-2
CAWSPQGDYGYTF
TGTGCCTGGAGTCCCCAGGGGGACTATGGCTACACCTTC
>TRBV6-5|.|.|TRBJ2-7
CASSYSLGGPYEQYF
TGTGCCAGCAGTTACTCCCTCGGGGGTCCCTACGAGCAGTACTTC
>TRBV7-2|.|TRBD2|TRBJ2-5
CASRVGGQETQYF
TGTGCCAGCAGGGTGGGGGGGCAAGAGACCCAGTACTTC
>TRBV7-9|.|.|TRBJ2-3
CASSQGGTAVSSTDTQYF
TGTGCCAGCAGCCAAGGGGGGACAGCAGTATCTAGCACAGATACGCAGTATTTT
>TRBV27|.|TRBD2|TRBJ2-1
CASSLRPAGGPEEQFF
TGTGCCAGCAGTTTAAGACCAGCGGGGGGGCCTGAAGAGCAGTTCTTC
>TRBV11-3|few|.|TRBJ1-2
CASSLGRADGYTF
TGTGCCAGCAGCTTGGGCAGGGCTGATGGCTACACCTTC
>TRBV6-1|.|TRBD1|TRBJ2-1
CASSPTGVNEQFF
TGTGCCAGCAGCCCCACAGGGGTCAATGAGCAGTTCTTC
>TRBV29-1|.|TRBD2|TRBJ2-1
CSVEARLAGGNYNEQFF
TGCAGCGTTGAAGCCCGACTAGCGGGAGGTAACTACAATGAGCAGTTCTTC